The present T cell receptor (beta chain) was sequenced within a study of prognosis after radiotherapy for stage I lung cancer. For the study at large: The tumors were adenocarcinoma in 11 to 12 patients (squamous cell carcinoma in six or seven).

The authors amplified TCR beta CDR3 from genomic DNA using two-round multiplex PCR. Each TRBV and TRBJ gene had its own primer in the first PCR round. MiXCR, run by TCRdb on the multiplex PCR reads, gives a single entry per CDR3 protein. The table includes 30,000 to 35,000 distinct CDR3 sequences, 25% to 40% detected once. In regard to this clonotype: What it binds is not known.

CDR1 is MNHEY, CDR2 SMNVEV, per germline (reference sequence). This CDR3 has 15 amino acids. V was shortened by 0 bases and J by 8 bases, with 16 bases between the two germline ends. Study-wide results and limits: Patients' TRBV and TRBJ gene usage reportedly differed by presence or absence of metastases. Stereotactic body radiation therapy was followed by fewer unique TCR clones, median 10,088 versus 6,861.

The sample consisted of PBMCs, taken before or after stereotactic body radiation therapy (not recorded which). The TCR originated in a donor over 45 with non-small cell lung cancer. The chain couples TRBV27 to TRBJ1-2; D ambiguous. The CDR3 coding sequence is TGTGCCAGCAGTTTATCCCAGTCCCCCGTCTACGGCTACACCTTC. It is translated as CASSLSQSPVYGYTF.